Each of the 12 T cell receptor beta chains below was sequenced from the same sample in a study of OX40 agonist ivuxolimab in advanced cancers. Some clones are missing from TCRdb's copy, which holds only in-frame ones; the method was immunoSEQ multiplex PCR. The sample yields 75,000 to 100,000 clones, about four fifths seen once. The specimen was CD4+ or CD8+ T cells sorted from blood, collected in a trial of the OX40 agonist ivuxolimab. These receptors all stem from an adult with an advanced solid tumor such as melanoma, head and neck, liver or kidney cancer.

This chain uses TRBV28 with TRBJ2-4; TRBD1 aligns across 9 bases. V gave up 5 bases and J gave up 6 bases; unmatched junction bases: 2. This CDR3 has 13 residues. Looked up from germline, CDR1 is MDHEN and CDR2 is SYDVKM. CDR3 nucleotide sequence: TGTGCCAGCAGTACAGGGGGCAGAAACATTCAGTACTTC. It yields the protein CASSTGGRNIQYF.

The chain has TRBV11-2 and TRBJ2-3; no definite D call. The CDR3 runs 14 residues. V lost 0 bases and J 4 bases, leaving 8 bases between the germline ends. Germline V gives CDR1 SGHAT, CDR2 FQNNGV. The CDR3 sequence: CASSLDRSPDTQYF. The CDR3 DNA reads as TGTGCCAGCAGCTTAGACAGGTCTCCAGATACGCAGTATTTT.

The chain couples TRBV5-1 to TRBJ2-1; 9 bases are shared with TRBD1. The CDR3 totals 13 residues. Germline CDR1 reads SGHRS; CDR2 reads YFSETQ. Trimming at V came to 4 bases and at J to 8 bases, leaving 4 bases not matched to a gene. This chain's CDR3 is CASSRDRVDEQFF. As DNA, the CDR3 is TGCGCCAGCAGCCGGGACAGGGTCGATGAGCAGTTCTTC.

V and J are TRBV7-2 and TRBJ1-6, with 11 nucleotides matching TRBD1. V shed 5 bases and J 8 bases; nucleotides not matched to a gene: 5. The germline V gene has CDR1 SGHTA and CDR2 FQGNSA. The CDR3 spans 15 residues. The CDR3 spells CASSNPGQGDSPLHF. In DNA, the CDR3 is TGTGCCAGCAGCAATCCGGGACAGGGGGATTCACCCCTCCACTTT.

This clone was seen more than once but under ten times. The V and J genes are TRBV6-6 and TRBJ2-4, with D perhaps TRBD1 or TRBD2 (5 bases each). Germline CDR1 MNHNY, CDR2 SVGAGI (reference sequence). The V end lost 0 bases, the J end lost 5 bases, and 11 bases lay between the germline ends. The CDR3 has 15 amino acids. CDR3 residues: CASSYSTGTQNIQYF. In DNA form, the CDR3 reads TGTGCCAGCAGTTACTCGACCGGGACCCAAAACATTCAGTACTTC.

The gene calls are TRBV18 and TRBJ2-1; the match to TRBD2 covers 9 bases. CDR3 size: 17 residues. V lost 1 base and J lost 0; bases outside the gene matches: 4. Germline-derived CDR1 and CDR2 are KGHSH and LQKENI. The CDR3 coding sequence is TGTGCCAGCTCACCACTGACTAGCGGTTCCTCCTACAATGAGCAGTTCTTC. Encoded protein: CASSPLTSGSSYNEQFF.

This chain joins TRBV2 and TRBJ2-1, with D perhaps matching TRBD2 (5 bases). The V and J ends lost 8 bases and 4 bases respectively, with 12 bases between them. The CDR3 consists of 13 residues. Per germline, CDR1 SNHLY and CDR2 FYNNEI. Written as DNA, the CDR3 is TGTGCCAGCCTAGCTGGGGTTTACAATGAGCAGTTCTTC. It codes for CASLAGVYNEQFF.

This rearrangement joins TRBV7-9 to TRBJ2-1; 10 nucleotides match TRBD1. Germline V gene sequence: CDR1 SEHNR, CDR2 FQNEAQ (reference sequence). The CDR3 runs to 13 residues. The J segment lost 3 bases and the V segment lost 8 bases, leaving 1 base of the junction unmatched. CDR3 nucleotides: TGTGCCAGCGGGACAGGGGTCTACAATGAGCAGTTCTTC. Encoded protein: CASGTGVYNEQFF. Supplemented by reference TRBV7-9 and TRBJ2-1, the full variable domain reads DTGVSQNPRHKITKRGQNVTFRCDPISEHNRLYWYRQTLGQGPEFLTYFQNEAQLEKSRLLSDRFSAERPKGSFSTLEIQRTEQGDSAMYLCASGTGVYNEQFFGPGTRLTVL.

The chain combines TRBV11-2 with TRBJ2-1, with D tentatively TRBD1 or TRBD2 (7 bases each). In germline, CDR1 is SGHAT, CDR2 FQNNGV. CDR3 size: 15 residues. Trimming took 3 bases from V and 3 from J, leaving 12 bases between them. CDR3 bases: TGTGCCAGCAGCTTTCAGGGGGGGTTCTACAATGAGCAGTTCTTC. It encodes CASSFQGGFYNEQFF.

The chain joins TRBV5-1 to TRBJ2-3, with 7 bases identical to TRBD1. The CDR3 loop spans 16 amino acids. V shed 0 bases and J 2 bases; nucleotides not matched to a gene: 6. CDR1 is SGHRS, CDR2 YFSETQ, per germline. The chain's CDR3 is CASSLVSGQLTDTQYF. The CDR3 DNA is TGCGCCAGCAGCTTGGTTTCGGGACAGCTCACAGATACGCAGTATTTT.

The rearrangement joins TRBV5-4 to TRBJ2-7, with D unresolved. Per the germline V gene, CDR1 is SGHNT and CDR2 is YYREEE (reference sequence). The CDR3 is 13 residues long. V lost 2 bases and J 6 bases, leaving 12 bases between the germline ends. The CDR3 loop is CASSLRPPSEQYF. The CDR3 DNA reads as TGTGCCAGCAGCTTAAGGCCACCCAGCGAGCAGTACTTC.

The chain is built from TRBV2 and TRBJ2-5; D is possibly TRBD1 (6 bases). The CDR3 is 17 amino acids. V was clipped by 2 bases and J by 5 bases, with 21 bases between them. Germline assignment: CDR1 SNHLY and CDR2 FYNNEI. CDR3 nucleotide sequence: TGTGCCAGCAGTGAATTCAGGGGCGCTTGGGCTATGGAGACCCAGTACTTC. This gives the protein CASSEFRGAWAMETQYF.